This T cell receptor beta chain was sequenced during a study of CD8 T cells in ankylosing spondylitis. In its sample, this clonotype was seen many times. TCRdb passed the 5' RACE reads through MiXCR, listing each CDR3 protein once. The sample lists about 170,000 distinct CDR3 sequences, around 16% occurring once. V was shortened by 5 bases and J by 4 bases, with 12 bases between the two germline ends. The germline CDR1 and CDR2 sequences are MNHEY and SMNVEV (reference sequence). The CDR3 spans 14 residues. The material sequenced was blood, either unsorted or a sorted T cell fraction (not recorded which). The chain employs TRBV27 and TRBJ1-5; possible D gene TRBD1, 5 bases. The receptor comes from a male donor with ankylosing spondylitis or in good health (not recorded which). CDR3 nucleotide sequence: TGTGCCAGCAGTGCCCAGGGTCCGAATCAGCCCCAGCATTTT. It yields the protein CASSAQGPNQPQHF.